The next 21 T cell receptor beta chains were all read from a single sample in a study of neoadjuvant anti-PD-1 for oral cavity cancer. Libraries were prepared by immunoSEQ multiplex PCR; TCRdb keeps only in-frame clonotypes and omits some of them. The data hold about 16,000 clones, with around 69% observed a single time. Sequenced material: PBMCs, taken before nivolumab (anti-PD-1) treatment. These receptors were obtained from a person aged 40-85 years with oral cavity squamous cell carcinoma.

In its sample, this clone was seen a few times. The V call is TRBV27, the J call TRBJ2-7; the D gene could be TRBD1 or TRBD2 (5 bases each). CDR3 length: 13 amino acids. Germline CDR1 is MNHEY and CDR2 is SMNVEV (reference sequence). The germline V and J ends were trimmed by 2 bases and 8 bases, with 13 bases remaining between them. CDR3 DNA: TGTGCCAGCAGTTTACTCCCCGGGGCGCAGCAGTACTTC. It translates to CASSLLPGAQQYF.

This clone was detected only once. This sequence joins TRBV5-4 and TRBJ2-5; 9 bases align to TRBD2. The junction had 9 bases not matched to a gene; V was cut back by 4 bases and J by 5 bases. The CDR3 totals 15 residues. The germline gives CDR1 SGHNT, CDR2 YYREEE (reference sequence). The CDR3 bases are TGTGCCAGCAGCGCCGGTTTAGCGGGAGAGGAGACCCAGTACTTC. Protein product: CASSAGLAGEETQYF.

This rearrangement joins TRBV5-6 to TRBJ1-4, with 11 nucleotides matching TRBD1. Germline CDR1 is SGHDT and CDR2 is YYEEEE. With 4 bases clipped from V and 3 bases from J, the junction kept 8 bases outside the gene matches. The CDR3 length is 17 residues. The CDR3 DNA sequence: TGTGCCAGCAGCGCCAGGACAGGGGGCTTACCTAATGAAAAACTGTTTTTT. It translates to CASSARTGGLPNEKLFF.

This clone was counted a few times. V and J are TRBV2 and TRBJ2-3; TRBD2 aligns across 11 bases. Germline V CDR1 and CDR2: SNHLY, FYNNEI. Trimming took 6 bases from V and 2 from J; bases not matched to a gene: 7. There are 16 residues in the CDR3. This CDR3 reads CASRKTSGSDTDTQYF. The CDR3 coding sequence is TGTGCCAGCAGGAAAACTAGCGGGAGTGACACAGATACGCAGTATTTT.

V gene TRBV9 combines with J gene TRBJ2-5; 12 nucleotides align to TRBD2. The trim removed 0 bases at V and 4 bases at J, leaving 1 base unmatched. This CDR3 has 15 amino acids. Germline CDR1 and CDR2: SGDLS and YYNGEE. In DNA form, the CDR3 reads TGTGCCAGCAGCGTAGCTAGCGGGAGGGTAGAGACCCAGTACTTC. Its protein product is CASSVASGRVETQYF.

A few counts support this clone. The V and J genes are TRBV7-6 and TRBJ2-2; tentatively, D is TRBD1 (5 bases). V was trimmed by 1 base and J by 5 bases, leaving 11 bases between them. Germline V gene sequence: CDR1 SGHVS, CDR2 FNYEAQ. This CDR3 region has 15 residues. The CDR3, as DNA: TGTGCCAGCAGCTTAGGGCAGGGTGGTACCGGGGAGCTGTTTTTT. It is translated as CASSLGQGGTGELFF. Based on the CDR3 plus reference TRBV7-6 and TRBJ2-2, the full variable domain is GAGVSQSPRYKVTKRGQDVALRCDPISGHVSLYWYRQALGQGPEFLTYFNYEAQQDKSGLPNDRFSAERPEGSISTLTIQRTEQRDSAMYRCASSLGQGGTGELFFGEGSRLTVL.

This clone has just a few counts. V is TRBV9 and J is TRBJ1-1; possibly TRBD1 for D (5 bases). The CDR3 is 15 residues long. The ends were cut back, 0 bases at V and 2 bases at J, with 11 bases in the middle. Germline V gene lookup returns CDR1 SGDLS and CDR2 YYNGEE. CDR3 nucleotides: TGTGCCAGCAGCGTAGACTCCGGGGGTAACACTGAAGCTTTCTTT. Translated, it gives CASSVDSGGNTEAFF.

The J gene is TRBJ2-7, the V gene TRBV2, with TRBD2 as a possible D gene (5 bases). CDR1 and CDR2 (germline): SNHLY, FYNNEI. The ends were cut back, 5 bases at V and 2 bases at J, with 13 bases in the middle. CDR3 size: 14 residues. The CDR3 loop is CASSTSWVTYEQYF. CDR3 in DNA: TGTGCCAGCAGTACTAGTTGGGTAACCTACGAGCAGTACTTC. Drawing the rest from reference TRBV2 and TRBJ2-7, the complete variable domain is EPEVTQTPSHQVTQMGQEVILRCVPISNHLYFYWYRQILGQKVEFLVSFYNNEISEKSEIFDDQFSVERPDGSNFTLKIRSTKLEDSAMYFCASSTSWVTYEQYFGPGTRLTVT.

This clone has only a few counts. The gene calls are TRBV19 and TRBJ2-3; a possible D gene is TRBD2 (6 bases). This CDR3 is built from 15 residues. The germline V gene encodes CDR1 LNHDA and CDR2 SQIVND (reference sequence). Trimming cost V 3 bases and J 1 base, with 11 bases left between them. The CDR3 nucleotides are TGTGCCAGTAGTATGTGGCGGGGCGGCACAGATACGCAGTATTTT. It encodes CASSMWRGGTDTQYF.

The chain joins TRBV29-1 to TRBJ2-1; D is perhaps TRBD1 or TRBD2 (5 bases each). Germline lookup yields CDR1 SQVTM and CDR2 ANQGSEA. The CDR3 totals 17 residues. The V and J ends lost 0 bases and 8 bases respectively, with 23 bases between them. The DNA of the CDR3 is TGCAGCGTTGAAGATCCCGGACGGGCTAGCACAGGCTATGAGCAGTTCTTC. It specifies CSVEDPGRASTGYEQFF.

The V call is TRBV9, the J call TRBJ1-2, with D hard to call. Germline CDR1 reads SGDLS; CDR2 reads YYNGEE. The CDR3 length is 15 residues. Trimming shortened V by 0 bases and J by 8 bases, and 17 bases separated the two germline ends. The CDR3 spells CASSVALGPREGYTF. Written as DNA, the CDR3 is TGTGCCAGCAGCGTAGCTTTAGGACCTCGCGAGGGCTACACCTTC.

The chain carries TRBV6-5 and TRBJ2-7; D is unresolved. CDR3 length: 13 residues. V gave up 6 bases and J gave up 3 bases, with 12 bases separating them. Germline V CDR1 and CDR2: MNHEY, SVGAGI. The CDR3 protein is CASRLTALYEQYF. The CDR3 DNA sequence: TGTGCCAGCAGACTTACAGCGCTCTACGAGCAGTACTTC.

The rearrangement uses TRBV5-6 and TRBJ2-5; the D call may be TRBD1 or TRBD2 (5 bases each). Germline values: CDR1 SGHDT, CDR2 YYEEEE. Trimming removed 2 bases at V and 2 bases at J, with 10 bases between. The CDR3 length is 14 residues. The CDR3 DNA sequence: TGTGCCAGCAGCTTTCGGGACGGACAAGAGACCCAGTACTTC. Translation gives CASSFRDGQETQYF.

The V and J genes are TRBV25-1 and TRBJ1-1, with TRBD1 as a possible D gene (5 bases). In germline, CDR1 is MGHDK, CDR2 SYGVNS. The germline V and J ends were trimmed by 6 bases and 1 base, with 15 bases remaining between them. The CDR3 is 15 residues long. The CDR3 DNA reads TGTGCCAGCAGCGACCGGTTGACAGCGAACACTGAAGCTTTCTTT. Translated, it gives CASSDRLTANTEAFF.

The V and J genes are TRBV19 and TRBJ2-7, with 9 nucleotides matching TRBD1. V shed 5 bases, J shed 3 bases, and the junction held 8 bases outside the gene matches. The CDR3 contains 15 residues. The V gene's germline CDR1 is LNHDA and CDR2 SQIVND (reference sequence). In nucleotides, the CDR3 is TGTGCCAGTAGTCCCCCCGGGACAGGGAGCTACGAGCAGTACTTC. Protein sequence: CASSPPGTGSYEQYF.

The chain uses TRBV10-3 and TRBJ2-1; 11 nucleotides match TRBD2. Germline loops: CDR1 ENHRY, CDR2 SYGVKD. Trimming cost V 3 bases and J 4 bases; bases outside gene matches: 8. The CDR3 contains 17 residues. For the CDR3, the DNA is TGTGCCATCAGTGATTCCCCACTAGCGGGAGCTTACAATGAGCAGTTCTTC. Translating gives CAISDSPLAGAYNEQFF.

The chain couples TRBV7-8 to TRBJ2-1; TRBD2 agrees at 13 bases. The CDR3 is 16 amino acids. The V and J ends lost 5 bases and 7 bases, in that order; junction bases with no gene match: 8. The V gene's germline CDR1 is SGHVS and CDR2 FQNEAQ. The CDR3 sequence: CASSPRLAGGVNEQFF. The DNA for the CDR3 is TGTGCCAGCAGCCCTCGACTAGCGGGAGGAGTAAATGAGCAGTTCTTC.

The rearrangement uses TRBV7-9 and TRBJ2-1, with 9 bases aligning to TRBD2. V lost 9 bases and J lost 6; bases outside the gene matches: 6. The CDR3 sequence is 13 residues long. Germline CDR1 is SEHNR and CDR2 is FQNEAQ (reference sequence). The CDR3 DNA reads as TGTGCCAGGCAAGATAGCGGGAGCAATGAGCAGTTCTTC. Its protein is CARQDSGSNEQFF.

The CDR3 here is CASKGQVSSYEQYF. The CDR3 coding sequence is TGTGCCAGCAAGGGACAGGTGAGCTCCTACGAGCAGTACTTC. The chain uses TRBV6-6 and TRBJ2-7; 8 bases align to TRBD1. The germline gives CDR1 MNHNY, CDR2 SVGAGI (reference sequence). The CDR3 runs to 14 residues. The J segment lost 0 bases and the V segment lost 7 bases, leaving 5 bases of the junction unmatched.

The sample holds a few counts of this clone. V is TRBV11-1 and J is TRBJ2-7; possible D gene TRBD1, 5 bases. The CDR3 covers 14 residues. The V gene lost 5 bases and the J gene lost 0 bases, with 11 bases spanning the gap. Per the germline V gene, CDR1 is SGHAT and CDR2 is FQDESV (reference sequence). The chain's CDR3 is CASSRYGHSYEQYF. The CDR3 bases are TGTGCCAGCAGCCGTTACGGACACTCCTACGAGCAGTACTTC.

The V call is TRBV10-1, the J call TRBJ2-1, with D tentatively TRBD2 (6 bases). The CDR3 length is 13 residues. Germline V gene lookup returns CDR1 WNHNN and CDR2 SYGVQD (reference sequence). V was trimmed by 5 bases and J by 5 bases, leaving 10 bases between them. This CDR3 is CASSTGVNNEQFF. The CDR3 nucleotides read TGCGCCAGCAGTACGGGAGTCAACAATGAGCAGTTCTTC.